The TCR beta chain under discussion was sequenced for a study of identical twins. Study observations and caveats: Cord blood's abundant beta clonotypes had fewer insertions, unlike memory repertoires.

The ends were cut back, 4 bases at V and 5 bases at J, with 5 bases in the middle. The CDR3 is 11 amino acids. Germline V lookup: CDR1 SQVTM, CDR2 ANQGSEA. On this clonotype itself: Its antigen is not identified.

Via MiXCR, TCRdb re-called the 5' RACE reads, giving one row per CDR3 protein. The data contain hundreds of thousands of distinct CDR3 sequences, 7% to 7.5% of them singletons. These data were also filed under a second study, of yellow fever vaccine responses in identical twins.

Sequenced material: PBMCs. The receptor comes from a young woman in good health. The genes are TRBV29-1 and TRBJ2-2; D perhaps matches TRBD2 (5 bases). CDR3 amino acids: CSVGETGELFF. CDR3 in DNA: TGCAGCGTTGGGGAGACCGGGGAGCTGTTTTTT.